The 3 T cell receptor beta chains reported below all come from one sample, sequenced in a study of shared clonotypes between healthy human individuals. Profiling relied on immunoSEQ multiplex PCR, and the TCRdb table lists in-frame clones only, not all of them. The data hold under 1,100,000 clones, with 75% to 85% observed a single time. The specimen was memory CD4+ T cells from PBMCs. Subset reported: CD45RA-negative fraction. These receptors came from a man younger than 30 in good health. Some clones in this sample may be carry-over from other donors' samples.

The chain joins TRBV11-2 to TRBJ2-3; D gene ambiguous. The CDR3 runs 15 residues. The germline V and J ends were trimmed by 5 bases and 0 bases, with 12 bases remaining between them. Germline CDR1 SGHAT, CDR2 FQNNGV. In nucleotides, the CDR3 is TGTGCCAGCAGCCCGGGCCATGGTAGCACAGATACGCAGTATTTT. Protein sequence: CASSPGHGSTDTQYF.

Only a few counts were recorded for this clone. The chain carries TRBV19 and TRBJ1-5; the D is unclear. The CDR3 loop spans 17 amino acids. V was clipped by 1 base and J by 2 bases, with 15 bases between them. CDR1 and CDR2 (germline): LNHDA, SQIVND (reference sequence). The CDR3 region is CASSIVSGRRGNQPQHF. The CDR3, as DNA: TGTGCCAGTAGTATAGTATCAGGCCGTCGAGGCAATCAGCCCCAGCATTTT.

The gene calls are TRBV9 and TRBJ2-3; TRBD1 might be the D (6 bases). V dropped 4 bases and J dropped 5 bases, with 11 bases sitting between them. This CDR3 spans 13 amino acids. Germline CDR1 and CDR2: SGDLS and YYNGEE. The CDR3 loop is CASSTRDKDTQYF. The CDR3 DNA is TGTGCCAGCAGCACCCGGGACAAAGATACGCAGTATTTT.